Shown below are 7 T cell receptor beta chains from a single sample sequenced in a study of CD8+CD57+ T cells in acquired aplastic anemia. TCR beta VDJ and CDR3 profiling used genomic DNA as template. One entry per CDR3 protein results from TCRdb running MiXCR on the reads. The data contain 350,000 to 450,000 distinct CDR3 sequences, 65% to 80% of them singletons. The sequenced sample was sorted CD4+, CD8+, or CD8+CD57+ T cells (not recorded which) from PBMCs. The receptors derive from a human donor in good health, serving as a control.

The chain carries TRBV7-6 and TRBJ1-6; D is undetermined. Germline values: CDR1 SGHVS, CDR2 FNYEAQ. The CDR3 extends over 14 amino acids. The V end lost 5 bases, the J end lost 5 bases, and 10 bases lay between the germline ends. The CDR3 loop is CASSARPDNSPLHF. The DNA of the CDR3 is TGTGCCAGCAGCGCCCGGCCCGATAATTCACCCCTCCACTTT.

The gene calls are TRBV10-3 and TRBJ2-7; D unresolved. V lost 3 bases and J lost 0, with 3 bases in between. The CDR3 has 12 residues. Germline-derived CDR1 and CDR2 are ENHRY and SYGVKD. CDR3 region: CAISDSSYEQYF. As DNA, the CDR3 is TGTGCCATCAGTGACAGCTCCTACGAGCAGTACTTC.

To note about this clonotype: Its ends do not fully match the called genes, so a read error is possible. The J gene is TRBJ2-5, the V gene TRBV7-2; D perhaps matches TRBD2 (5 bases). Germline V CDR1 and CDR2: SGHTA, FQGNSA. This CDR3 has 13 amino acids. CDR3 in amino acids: CASSLSQESAVRF. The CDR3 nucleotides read TGTGCCAGCAGCTTAAGCCAGGAGTCAGCGGTTCGCTTC.

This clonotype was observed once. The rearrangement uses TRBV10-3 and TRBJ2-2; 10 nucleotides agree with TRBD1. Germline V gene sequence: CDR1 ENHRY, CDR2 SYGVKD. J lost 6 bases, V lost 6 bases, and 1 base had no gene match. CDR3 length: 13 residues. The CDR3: CAISGQGAGELFF. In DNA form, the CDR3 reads TGTGCCATCAGCGGACAGGGGGCCGGGGAGCTGTTTTTT.

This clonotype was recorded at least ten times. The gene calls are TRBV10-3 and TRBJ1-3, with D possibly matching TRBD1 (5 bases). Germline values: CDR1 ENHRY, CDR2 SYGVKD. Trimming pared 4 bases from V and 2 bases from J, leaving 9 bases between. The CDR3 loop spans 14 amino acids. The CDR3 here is CAISVRAPGNTIYF. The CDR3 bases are TGTGCCATCAGTGTCAGGGCACCTGGAAACACCATATATTTT.

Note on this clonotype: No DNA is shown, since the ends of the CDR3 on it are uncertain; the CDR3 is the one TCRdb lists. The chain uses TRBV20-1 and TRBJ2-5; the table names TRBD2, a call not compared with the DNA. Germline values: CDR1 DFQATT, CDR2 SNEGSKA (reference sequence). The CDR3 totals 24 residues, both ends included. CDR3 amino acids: CSDERGDTDMYFCASSVAEETQYF.

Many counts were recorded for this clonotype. The CDR3 loop reads CASLELALNEQFF. CDR3 bases: TGTGCCAGCCTTGAACTAGCGTTGAATGAGCAGTTCTTC. V usage is TRBV12-3 or TRBV12-4 and J usage is TRBJ2-1; 7 bases match TRBD2. V shed 8 bases and J 7 bases; nucleotides not matched to a gene: 8. The length of the CDR3 is 13 residues.